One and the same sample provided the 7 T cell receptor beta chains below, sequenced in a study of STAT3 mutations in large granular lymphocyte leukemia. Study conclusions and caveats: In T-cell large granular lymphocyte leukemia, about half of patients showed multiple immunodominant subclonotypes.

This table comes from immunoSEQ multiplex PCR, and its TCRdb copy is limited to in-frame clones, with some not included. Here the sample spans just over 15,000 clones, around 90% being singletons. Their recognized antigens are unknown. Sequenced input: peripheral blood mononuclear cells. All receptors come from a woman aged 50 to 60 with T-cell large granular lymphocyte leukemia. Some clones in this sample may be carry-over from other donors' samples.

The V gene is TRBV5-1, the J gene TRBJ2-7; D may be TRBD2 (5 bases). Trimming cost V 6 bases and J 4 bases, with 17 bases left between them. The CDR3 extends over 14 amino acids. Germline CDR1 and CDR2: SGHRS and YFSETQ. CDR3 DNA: TGCGCCAGCAACCCCTCGGGAAACGGTTACGAGCAGTACTTC. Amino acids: CASNPSGNGYEQYF.

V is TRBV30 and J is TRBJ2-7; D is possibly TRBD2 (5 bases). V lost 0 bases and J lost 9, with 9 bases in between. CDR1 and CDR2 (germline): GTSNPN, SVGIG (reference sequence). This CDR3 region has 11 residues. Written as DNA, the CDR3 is TGTGCCTGGAGTGTACGACGGGGGCAGTACTTC. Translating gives CAWSVRRGQYF.

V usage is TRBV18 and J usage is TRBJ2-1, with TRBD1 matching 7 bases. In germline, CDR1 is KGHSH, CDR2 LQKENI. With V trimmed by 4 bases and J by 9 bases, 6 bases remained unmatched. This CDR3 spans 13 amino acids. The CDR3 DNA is TGTGCCAGCTCACTGACAGGGATAGCTGAGCAGTTCTTC. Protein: CASSLTGIAEQFF.

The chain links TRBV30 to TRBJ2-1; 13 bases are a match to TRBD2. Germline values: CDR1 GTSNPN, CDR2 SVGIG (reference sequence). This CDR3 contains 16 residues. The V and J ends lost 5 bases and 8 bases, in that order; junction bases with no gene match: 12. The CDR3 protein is CAWDSKLAGGRHEQFF. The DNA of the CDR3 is TGTGCCTGGGACAGCAAACTAGCGGGAGGGCGACATGAGCAGTTCTTC.

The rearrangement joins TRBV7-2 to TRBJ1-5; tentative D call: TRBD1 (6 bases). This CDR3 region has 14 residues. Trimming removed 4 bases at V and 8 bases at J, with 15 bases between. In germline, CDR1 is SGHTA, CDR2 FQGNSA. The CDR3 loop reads CASSSDSIEKPQHF. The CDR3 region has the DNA TGTGCCAGCAGCTCGGACAGTATTGAAAAGCCCCAGCATTTT.

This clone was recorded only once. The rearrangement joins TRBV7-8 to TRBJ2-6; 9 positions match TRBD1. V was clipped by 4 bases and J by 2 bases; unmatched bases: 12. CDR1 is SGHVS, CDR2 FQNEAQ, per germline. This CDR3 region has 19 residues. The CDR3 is CASSYEGTGRRTGANVLTF. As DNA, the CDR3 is TGTGCCAGCAGCTACGAGGGGACAGGGAGGAGAACTGGGGCCAACGTCCTGACTTTC.

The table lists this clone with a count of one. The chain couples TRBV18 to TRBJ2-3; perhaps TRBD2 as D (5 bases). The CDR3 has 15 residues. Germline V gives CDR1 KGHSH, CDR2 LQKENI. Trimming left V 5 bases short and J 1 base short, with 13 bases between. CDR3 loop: CASSVAGRGTDTQYF. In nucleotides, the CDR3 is TGTGCCAGCTCAGTCGCTGGGCGGGGCACAGATACGCAGTATTTT.